The entry that follows covers one T cell receptor beta chain sequence. What it recognizes is unknown. TCRdb's copy holds only in-frame clones and misses some; the assay was immunoSEQ multiplex PCR. The sample records 50,000 to 65,000 clones, over 75% being singletons. Viral peptide pools were used in the ViraFEST assay to expand antigen-specific CD4+ T cells, and sequencing came afterward. On approximately day 9 of culture, CD4+ T cells were separated out. In culture with approximately 10 IU/ml IL-2 and roughly 10 ug/ml peptides, PBMC were grown at 1.5 million to 2 million per well. In the cultures, half the medium was exchanged for IL-2 medium on days 3 and 7. The CDR3 consists of 14 residues. With 0 bases removed from V and 7 bases from J, the gap between germline ends came to 8 bases. Germline CDR1 reads SGHTS; CDR2 reads YDEGEE. The sample originates from a study of vaccination effects on CD4 cells after COVID-19. On the study more broadly: Each participant received a vaccine that was either BNT162b2 or mRNA-1273, given as two doses. The study, taken as a whole, reports: Healthy vaccine recipients' vaccine-induced clones were almost all SARS-CoV-2 mono-reactive.

The material was CD4+ T cells from PBMCs cultured with HCoV-229E spike peptides, obtained before COVID-19 vaccination. The chain combines TRBV5-8 with TRBJ1-6; no firm D call. The TCR comes from a human donor who received a COVID-19 vaccine. The CDR3 loop reads CASSLALGNSPLHF. In DNA form, the CDR3 reads TGTGCCAGCAGCTTGGCCTTGGGCAATTCACCCCTCCACTTT.